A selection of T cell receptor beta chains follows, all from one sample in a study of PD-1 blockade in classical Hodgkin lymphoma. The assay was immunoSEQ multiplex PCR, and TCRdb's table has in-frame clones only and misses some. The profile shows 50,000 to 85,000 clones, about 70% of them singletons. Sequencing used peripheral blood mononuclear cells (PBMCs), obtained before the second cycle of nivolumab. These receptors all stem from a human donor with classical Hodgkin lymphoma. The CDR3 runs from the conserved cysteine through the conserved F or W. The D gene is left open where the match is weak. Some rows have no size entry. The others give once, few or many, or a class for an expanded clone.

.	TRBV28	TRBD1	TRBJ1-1	CASEVGTGFTEAFF	TGTGCCAGCGAGGTGGGGACAGGGTTCACTGAAGCTTTCTTT
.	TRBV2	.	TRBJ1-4	CASSGSRSLEKLFF	TGTGCCAGCAGTGGGTCTCGATCCTTAGAAAAACTGTTTTTT
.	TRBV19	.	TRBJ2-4	CASTGGKNIQYF	TGTGCCAGTACCGGGGGTAAAAACATTCAGTACTTC
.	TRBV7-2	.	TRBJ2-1	CASSLAGQGQFF	TGTGCCAGCAGCTTAGCAGGTCAGGGGCAGTTCTTC
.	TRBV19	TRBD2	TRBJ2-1	CASSISSAGGPEEQFF	TGTGCCAGTAGTATCTCCTCGGCGGGAGGGCCTGAAGAGCAGTTCTTC
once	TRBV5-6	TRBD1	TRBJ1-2	CASSYQGASGYTF	TGTGCCAGCAGCTACCAGGGGGCGTCTGGCTACACCTTC
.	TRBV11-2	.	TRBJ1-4	CASSLYEKLFF	TGTGCCAGCAGCTTATACGAAAAACTGTTTTTT
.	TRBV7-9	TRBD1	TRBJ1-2	CASSLKTGEGGYTF	TGTGCCAGCAGCCTTAAAACAGGGGAGGGAGGCTACACCTTC
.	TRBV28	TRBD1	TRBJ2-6	CASSPFRDSSGANVLTF	TGTGCCAGCAGTCCCTTCCGGGACAGCTCTGGGGCCAACGTCCTGACTTTC
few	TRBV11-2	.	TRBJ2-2	CASSSGVIGELFF	TGTGCCAGCAGCTCCGGTGTGATCGGGGAGCTGTTTTTT
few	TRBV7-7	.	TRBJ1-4	CASSSQGSEKLFF	TGTGCCAGCAGCTCACAGGGAAGTGAAAAACTGTTTTTT
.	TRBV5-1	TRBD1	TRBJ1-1	CASSLTGGEAFF	TGCGCCAGCAGCTTGACAGGGGGTGAAGCTTTCTTT
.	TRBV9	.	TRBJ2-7	CASSVAAGREQYF	TGTGCCAGCAGCGTAGCGGCAGGGCGTGAGCAGTACTTC
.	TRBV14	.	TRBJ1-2	CASSQGQNYGYTF	TGTGCCAGCAGCCAGGGCCAGAACTATGGCTACACCTTC
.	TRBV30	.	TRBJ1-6	CAWSLQGNNSPLHF	TGTGCCTGGAGTTTACAGGGAAATAATTCACCCCTCCACTTT
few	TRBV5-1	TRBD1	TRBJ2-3	CASSLQGERTDTQYF	TGCGCCAGCAGCTTGCAGGGGGAGAGGACAGATACGCAGTATTTT
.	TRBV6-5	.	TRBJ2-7	CASNSGSEQYF	TGTGCCAGCAATTCGGGGAGCGAGCAGTACTTC